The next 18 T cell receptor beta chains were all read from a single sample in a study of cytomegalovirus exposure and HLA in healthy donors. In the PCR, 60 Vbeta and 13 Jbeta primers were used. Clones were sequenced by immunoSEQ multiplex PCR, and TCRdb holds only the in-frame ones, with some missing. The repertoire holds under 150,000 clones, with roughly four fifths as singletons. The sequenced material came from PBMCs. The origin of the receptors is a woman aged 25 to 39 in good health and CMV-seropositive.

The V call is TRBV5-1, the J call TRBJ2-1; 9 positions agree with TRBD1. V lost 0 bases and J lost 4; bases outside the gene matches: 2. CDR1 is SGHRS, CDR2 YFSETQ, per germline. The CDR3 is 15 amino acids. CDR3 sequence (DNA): TGCGCCAGCAGCTTGGAGGGGACAGGGTACAATGAGCAGTTCTTC. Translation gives CASSLEGTGYNEQFF.

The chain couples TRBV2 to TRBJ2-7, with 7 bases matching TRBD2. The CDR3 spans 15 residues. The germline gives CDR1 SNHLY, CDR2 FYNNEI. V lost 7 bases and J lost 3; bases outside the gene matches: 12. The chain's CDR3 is CASIPEAGSHYEQYF. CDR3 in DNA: TGTGCCAGCATCCCCGAAGCGGGATCCCACTACGAGCAGTACTTC.

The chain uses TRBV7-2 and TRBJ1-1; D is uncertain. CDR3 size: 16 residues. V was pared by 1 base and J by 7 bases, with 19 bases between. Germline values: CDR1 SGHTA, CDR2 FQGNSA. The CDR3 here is CASSLGARGIEREAFF. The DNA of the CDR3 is TGTGCCAGCAGCTTAGGAGCTCGAGGAATCGAACGTGAAGCTTTCTTT.

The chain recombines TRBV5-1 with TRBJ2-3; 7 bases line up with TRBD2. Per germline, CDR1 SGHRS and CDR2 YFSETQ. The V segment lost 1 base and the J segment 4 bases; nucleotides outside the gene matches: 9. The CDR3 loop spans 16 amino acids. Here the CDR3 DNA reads TGCGCCAGCAGCTTGAGGTGGGCGGGGGAGGCAGATACGCAGTATTTT. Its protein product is CASSLRWAGEADTQYF.

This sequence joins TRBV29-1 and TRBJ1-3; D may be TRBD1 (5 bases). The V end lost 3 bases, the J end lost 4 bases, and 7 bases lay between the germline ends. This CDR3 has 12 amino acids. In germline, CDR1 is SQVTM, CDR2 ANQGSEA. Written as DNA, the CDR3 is TGCAGCGTTGAGGACACCGGAAACACCATATATTTT. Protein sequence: CSVEDTGNTIYF.

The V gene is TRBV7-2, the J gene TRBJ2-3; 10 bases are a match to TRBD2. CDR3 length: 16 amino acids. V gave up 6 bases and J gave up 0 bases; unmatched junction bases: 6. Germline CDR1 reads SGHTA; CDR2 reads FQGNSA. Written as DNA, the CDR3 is TGTGCCAGCAGTTTCCATAGCGGGGGGAGCACAGATACGCAGTATTTT. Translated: CASSFHSGGSTDTQYF.

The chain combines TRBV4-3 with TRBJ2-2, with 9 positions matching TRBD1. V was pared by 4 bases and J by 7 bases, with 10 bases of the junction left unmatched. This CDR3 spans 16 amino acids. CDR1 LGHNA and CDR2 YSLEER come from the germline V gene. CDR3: CASSPGTGTGGGELFF. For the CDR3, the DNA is TGCGCCAGCAGCCCCGGGACAGGGACTGGCGGCGGGGAGCTGTTTTTT.

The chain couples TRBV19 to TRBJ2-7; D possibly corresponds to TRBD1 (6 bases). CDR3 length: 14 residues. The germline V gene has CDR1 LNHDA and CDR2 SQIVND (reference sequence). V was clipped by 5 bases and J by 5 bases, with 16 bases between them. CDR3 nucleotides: TGTGCCAGTAGTCCCCGGACAGTCGGCAACGAGCAGTACTTC. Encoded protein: CASSPRTVGNEQYF.

CDR3 DNA: TGTGCCACCTCAACCAGTTTCGAGGTCGCGGCAGTGAGGGCAGATACGCAGTATTTT. This gives the protein CATSTSFEVAAVRADTQYF. The rearrangement links TRBV27 to TRBJ2-3, with D possibly matching TRBD2 (5 bases). Trimming cost V 10 bases and J 4 bases, with 33 bases left between them. Germline V gives CDR1 MNHEY, CDR2 SMNVEV (reference sequence). This CDR3 is 19 amino acids long.

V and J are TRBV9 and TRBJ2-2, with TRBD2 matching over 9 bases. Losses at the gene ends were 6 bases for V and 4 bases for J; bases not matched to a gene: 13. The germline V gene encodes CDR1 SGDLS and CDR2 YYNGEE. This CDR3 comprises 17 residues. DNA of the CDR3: TGTGCCAGCACCCCGACGGGCGGGGGGGTCAGCACCGGGGAGCTGTTTTTT. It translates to CASTPTGGGVSTGELFF.

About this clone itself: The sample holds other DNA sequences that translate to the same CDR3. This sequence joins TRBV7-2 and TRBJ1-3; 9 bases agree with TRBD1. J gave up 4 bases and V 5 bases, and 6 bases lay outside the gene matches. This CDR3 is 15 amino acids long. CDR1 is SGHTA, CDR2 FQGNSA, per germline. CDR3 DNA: TGTGCCAGCAGCCTACAGGGGGCAAGGGGAAACACCATATATTTT. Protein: CASSLQGARGNTIYF.

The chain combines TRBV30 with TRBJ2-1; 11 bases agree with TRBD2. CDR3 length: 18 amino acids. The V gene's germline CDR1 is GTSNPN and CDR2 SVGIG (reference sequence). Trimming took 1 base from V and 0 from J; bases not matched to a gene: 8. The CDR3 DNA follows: TGTGCCTGGAGTGCCCCAGGACTAGCGGGTATCTCCTACAATGAGCAGTTCTTC. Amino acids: CAWSAPGLAGISYNEQFF.

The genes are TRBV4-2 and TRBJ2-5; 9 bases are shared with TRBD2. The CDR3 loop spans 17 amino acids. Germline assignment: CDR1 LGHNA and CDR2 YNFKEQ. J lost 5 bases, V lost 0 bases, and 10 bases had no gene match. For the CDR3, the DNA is TGTGCCAGCAGCCAAGATAGGCTAGCGGGGCGAGGTGAGACCCAGTACTTC. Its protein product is CASSQDRLAGRGETQYF.

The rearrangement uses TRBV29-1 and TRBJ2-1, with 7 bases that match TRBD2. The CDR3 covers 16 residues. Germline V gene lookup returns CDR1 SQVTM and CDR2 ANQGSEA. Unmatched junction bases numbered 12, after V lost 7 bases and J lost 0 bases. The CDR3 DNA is TGCAGCGGGGGGGGGTCTAGCGGAAGCTCCTACAATGAGCAGTTCTTC. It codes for CSGGGSSGSSYNEQFF.

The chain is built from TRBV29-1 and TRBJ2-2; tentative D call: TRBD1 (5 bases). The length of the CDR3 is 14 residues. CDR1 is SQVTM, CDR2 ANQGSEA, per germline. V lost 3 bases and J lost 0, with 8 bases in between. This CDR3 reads CSVDVQANTGELFF. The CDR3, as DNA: TGCAGCGTTGATGTACAGGCGAACACCGGGGAGCTGTTTTTT.

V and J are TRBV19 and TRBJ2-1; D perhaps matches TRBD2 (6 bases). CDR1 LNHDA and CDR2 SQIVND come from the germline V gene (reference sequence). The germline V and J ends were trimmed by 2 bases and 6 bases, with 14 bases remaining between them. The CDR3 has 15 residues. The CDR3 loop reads CASSIRRAGGNEQFF. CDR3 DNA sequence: TGTGCCAGTAGTATACGCCGGGCCGGGGGCAATGAGCAGTTCTTC.

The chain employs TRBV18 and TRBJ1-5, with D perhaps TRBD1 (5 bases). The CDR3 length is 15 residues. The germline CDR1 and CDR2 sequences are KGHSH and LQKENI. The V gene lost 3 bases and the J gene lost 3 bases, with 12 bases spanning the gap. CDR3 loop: CASSPGRAYNQPQHF. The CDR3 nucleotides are TGTGCCAGCTCACCTGGCAGGGCGTACAATCAGCCCCAGCATTTT.

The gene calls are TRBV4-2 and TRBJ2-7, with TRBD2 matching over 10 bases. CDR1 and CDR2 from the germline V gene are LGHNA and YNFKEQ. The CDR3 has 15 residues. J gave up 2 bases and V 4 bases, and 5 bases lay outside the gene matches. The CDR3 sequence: CASSRESGGAYEQYF. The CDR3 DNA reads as TGTGCCAGCAGCCGGGAAAGCGGGGGGGCCTACGAGCAGTACTTC.